This T cell receptor beta chain was found in a study of T-cell reconstitution after alpha-beta-depleted transplantation in children. General study points: After transplant, at about two months, alpha-beta T cells were reportedly derived from several hundred expanded graft clones. After one year, T-cell counts and TCRbeta diversity mostly came from new T cells. High day-60 TCRbeta diversity in some patients came from surviving recipient T cells and thymic progenitors.

Preparation of the TCRbeta library used unique molecular identifiers. One entry per CDR3 protein results from TCRdb running MiXCR on the PCR reads. This table has approximately 110,000 distinct CDR3 sequences, about 9.4% appearing once. With respect to this clonotype: The antigen is undetermined.

The source was PBMCs, collected before TCRalphabeta/CD19-depleted stem cell transplant. The receptor comes from a boy aged 2-15 years with acute lymphoblastic leukemia, due to receive a stem cell transplant.

The CDR3 is CSATSWNTEAFF. CDR3 nucleotides: TGCAGCGCTACCTCTTGGAACACTGAAGCTTTCTTT. The V gene is TRBV29-1, the J gene TRBJ1-1; the D is unclear. CDR3 length: 12 residues. Germline loops: CDR1 SQVTM, CDR2 ANQGSEA. The V end was cut by 7 bases, the J end by 1 base, with 10 bases between.